Listed below are T cell receptor beta chains from one sample, sequenced in a study of T cell responses to AZD1222 COVID-19 vaccine. Sequencing used immunoSEQ multiplex PCR; TCRdb keeps in-frame clones, though not all of them. The data show around 190,000 clones, with roughly 88% seen just once and approximately 0.5% held by the top ten. The material sequenced was peripheral blood, taken on day 0 of AZD1222 vaccination. These receptor sequences come from an adult in good health. CDR3s include the opening cysteine and the closing phenylalanine or tryptophan. A D gene is named only where the DNA matches it firmly. A clone size is listed for some rows: how often the clone was seen (once, few, many), or a class if it is expanded.

d_gene,abundance,j_gene,v_gene,CDR3aa,CDR3nt
NA,NA,TRBJ1-4,TRBV29-1,CSVVGETNEKLFF,TGCAGCGTTGTTGGAGAAACTAATGAAAAACTGTTTTTT
TRBD1,NA,TRBJ2-1,TRBV11-2,CASSLARRQGDEQFF,TGTGCCAGCAGCTTAGCCCGGAGACAGGGGGATGAGCAGTTCTTC
NA,NA,TRBJ1-3,TRBV5-5,CASSPRVRDTIYF,TGTGCCAGCAGCCCCCGTGTCCGAGACACCATATATTTT
NA,NA,TRBJ2-2,TRBV9,CASSVGTTGELFF,TGTGCCAGCAGCGTAGGGACCACCGGGGAGCTGTTTTTT
NA,NA,TRBJ1-1,TRBV7-2,CASSLARGGMNTEAFF,TGTGCCAGCAGCTTAGCGCGGGGGGGCATGAACACTGAAGCTTTCTTT
NA,NA,TRBJ1-2,TRBV25-1,CASSEGGLGYTF,TGTGCCAGCAGTGAGGGGGGTCTTGGCTACACCTTC
NA,NA,TRBJ1-3,TRBV28,CASSLLSSSGNTIYF,TGTGCCAGCAGTTTATTATCCAGCTCTGGAAACACCATATATTTT
NA,NA,TRBJ2-3,TRBV29-1,CSARISSTDTQYF,TGCAGCGCACGGATCTCTAGCACAGATACGCAGTATTTT
NA,once,TRBJ2-4,TRBV28,CASSPSGGGRHIQYF,TGTGCCAGCAGTCCCTCGGGAGGGGGCAGGCACATTCAGTACTTC
TRBD1,once,TRBJ2-7,TRBV13,CASSYRTGTGVVEQYF,TGTGCCAGCAGCTATAGGACCGGGACAGGGGTTGTCGAGCAGTACTTC
NA,NA,TRBJ1-1,TRBV13,CASSWGGAHRNTEAFF,TGTGCCAGCAGCTGGGGTGGGGCGCATAGGAACACTGAAGCTTTCTTT
NA,NA,TRBJ2-1,TRBV3-1/TRBV3-2,CASSQYLQGGEQFF,TGTGCCAGCAGCCAATACCTACAGGGAGGGGAGCAGTTCTTC
TRBD1,NA,TRBJ2-2,TRBV28,CASSQQGTGELFF,TGTGCCAGCAGTCAACAGGGGACCGGGGAGCTGTTTTTT
TRBD2,few,TRBJ2-7,TRBV7-7,CASSWEGKYEQYF,TGTGCTAGCAGCTGGGAGGGTAAGTACGAGCAGTACTTC
NA,NA,TRBJ2-5,TRBV24-1,CATSGGRETQYF,TGTGCCACCAGTGGAGGGAGGGAGACCCAGTACTTC
TRBD1,NA,TRBJ1-2,TRBV7-3,CASSPDRAYGYTF,TGTGCCAGCAGCCCGGACAGGGCCTATGGCTACACCTTC
TRBD1,NA,TRBJ2-7,TRBV2,CASRRGQGAVEQYF,TGTGCCAGCAGAAGGGGACAGGGAGCCGTGGAGCAGTACTTC
NA,NA,TRBJ2-7,TRBV5-6,CASSSTSTSIIHEQYF,TGTGCCAGCAGCTCCACATCGACTAGTATCATCCACGAGCAGTACTTC
TRBD2,NA,TRBJ2-1,TRBV27,CASSLRAGALNEQFF,TGTGCCAGCAGTTTGAGGGCGGGAGCCCTCAATGAGCAGTTCTTC
TRBD1,NA,TRBJ2-5,TRBV11-3,CASSRTGGRRETQYF,TGTGCCAGCAGTCGGACAGGGGGCAGGAGGGAGACCCAGTACTTC
NA,NA,TRBJ2-1,TRBV5-5,CASSLVGSSYNEQFF,TGTGCCAGCAGCTTGGTCGGAAGCTCCTACAATGAGCAGTTCTTC
TRBD2,once,TRBJ2-1,TRBV2,CASKRDWSFYNEQFF,TGTGCCAGCAAGCGGGACTGGAGTTTTTACAATGAGCAGTTCTTC
TRBD2,few,TRBJ2-7,TRBV6-5,CASPSPRGENEQYF,TGTGCCAGCCCCTCACCCCGGGGGGAGAATGAGCAGTACTTC
NA,NA,TRBJ1-1,TRBV10-3,CAIRLRENTEAFF,TGTGCCATCAGACTCCGGGAGAACACTGAAGCTTTCTTT
NA,few,TRBJ1-2,TRBV3-1/TRBV3-2,CASSRGEVLYGYTF,TGTGCCAGCAGCCGAGGGGAAGTCCTCTATGGCTACACCTTC
NA,once,TRBJ2-5,TRBV6-5,CASALPGGAWETQYF,TGTGCCAGCGCCCTACCTGGGGGGGCATGGGAGACCCAGTACTTC
NA,NA,TRBJ1-2,TRBV5-4,CASSPGHGSNYGYTF,TGTGCCAGCAGCCCGGGACACGGGTCTAACTATGGCTACACCTTC
NA,NA,TRBJ1-6,TRBV6-5,CASSRKDSPLHF,TGTGCCAGCAGTAGGAAGGATTCACCCCTCCACTTT
NA,NA,TRBJ1-2,TRBV28,CASSLLGVNYGYTF,TGTGCCAGCAGTTTATTAGGGGTTAACTATGGCTACACCTTC
TRBD1,once,TRBJ1-6,TRBV5-1,CASTRDRDSPLHF,TGCGCCAGCACCCGGGACAGGGACTCACCCCTCCACTTT
NA,NA,TRBJ2-3,TRBV7-9,CASSPPRLVALTDTQYF,TGTGCCAGCAGCCCCCCCCGACTCGTTGCCCTTACAGATACGCAGTATTTT
TRBD1,NA,TRBJ2-7,TRBV4-1,CASSQPGQGYEQYF,TGCGCCAGCAGCCAACCGGGACAGGGATACGAGCAGTACTTC
NA,NA,TRBJ2-7,TRBV28,CASSLSDYEQYF,TGTGCCAGCAGTTTAAGTGACTACGAGCAGTACTTC
TRBD2,NA,TRBJ2-5,TRBV12-5,CASGLVLREEAWVETQYF,TGTGCTAGTGGTTTGGTACTACGGGAGGAGGCATGGGTGGAGACCCAGTACTTC
TRBD2,NA,TRBJ2-3,TRBV9,CASSVSSGSDTQYF,TGTGCCAGCAGCGTTTCTAGCGGGTCAGATACGCAGTATTTT